The next 23 T cell receptor beta chains were all read from a single sample in a study of CD8 T cells in ankylosing spondylitis. TCRdb processed the 5' RACE reads anew with MiXCR; each CDR3 protein has one entry. The sample carries 36,000 or so distinct CDR3 sequences, about 5.5% recorded once. Specimen: blood, either unsorted or a sorted T cell fraction (not recorded which). All receptors derive from a male donor with ankylosing spondylitis or in good health (not recorded which).

This clonotype occurred many times. The V call is TRBV20-1, the J call TRBJ2-2, with TRBD2 as a possible D gene (5 bases). Trimming shortened V by 3 bases and J by 3 bases, and 14 bases separated the two germline ends. This CDR3 has 15 amino acids. Germline CDR1 and CDR2: DFQATT and SNEGSKA (reference sequence). Here the CDR3 reads CSASSPYGDTGELFF. Here the CDR3 DNA reads TGCAGTGCTAGCTCCCCATACGGGGACACCGGGGAGCTGTTTTTT.

This clonotype appeared many times. This chain joins TRBV29-1 and TRBJ2-7; D is possibly TRBD1 (6 bases). The CDR3 runs 11 residues. Per germline, CDR1 SQVTM and CDR2 ANQGSEA. V was clipped by 7 bases and J by 5 bases, with 12 bases between them. In nucleotides, the CDR3 is TGCAGCGCCCGGGACACCCACGAGCAGTACTTC. Translation gives CSARDTHEQYF.

This clonotype was seen ten or more times. The chain joins TRBV12-5 to TRBJ2-2, with D unclear. Trimming stripped 3 bases from V and 5 bases from J, with 4 bases between. The CDR3 sequence is 12 residues long. In germline, CDR1 is LGHNT, CDR2 FRNRAP. The CDR3 bases are TGTGCTAGTGGTTTAGGGACCGGGGAGCTGTTTTTT. Its translation: CASGLGTGELFF.

This clonotype came up many times. This chain uses TRBV6-5 with TRBJ2-2; D gene unclear. This CDR3 spans 13 amino acids. Germline loops: CDR1 MNHEY, CDR2 SVGAGI. The V and J ends lost 6 bases and 1 base respectively, with 6 bases between them. The CDR3 sequence: CASSLGNTGELFF. CDR3 coding DNA: TGTGCCAGCAGCCTAGGGAACACCGGGGAGCTGTTTTTT.

Ten or more counts support this clonotype. This chain connects TRBV3-1 to TRBJ1-4; D remains ambiguous. Germline V gene data show CDR1 as LGHDT and CDR2 as YNNKEL (reference sequence). V lost 3 bases to trimming and J lost 3 bases, with 11 bases between them. The CDR3 length is 15 residues. The CDR3 here is CASSQVSWPNEKLFF. In DNA, the CDR3 is TGTGCCAGCAGCCAGGTTAGCTGGCCTAATGAAAAACTGTTTTTT.

Ten or more counts support this clonotype. The V call is TRBV20-1, the J call TRBJ2-5, with D possibly matching TRBD1 (6 bases). Germline lookup yields CDR1 DFQATT and CDR2 SNEGSKA (reference sequence). CDR3 length: 14 amino acids. Trimming left V 5 bases short and J 5 bases short, with 18 bases between. CDR3 in amino acids: CSAGGRDRAETQYF. DNA for the CDR3: TGCAGTGCTGGGGGCCGGGACCGGGCGGAGACCCAGTACTTC.

This clonotype was detected many times. The chain has TRBV9 and TRBJ2-2; 7 bases line up with TRBD1. This CDR3 comprises 17 residues. The junction had 9 bases not matched to a gene; V was cut back by 0 bases and J by 4 bases. Per germline, CDR1 SGDLS and CDR2 YYNGEE. CDR3 bases: TGTGCCAGCAGCGTAGATAGAGGGGGCAGCGGCACCGGGGAGCTGTTTTTT. Its translation is CASSVDRGGSGTGELFF.

The genes are TRBV7-9 and TRBJ1-1; possibly TRBD1 for D (6 bases). This CDR3 has 15 amino acids. Trimming removed 3 bases from V and 4 bases from J, with 15 bases in between. CDR1 and CDR2 from the germline V gene are SEHNR and FQNEAQ (reference sequence). The CDR3 here is CASSLEGGRGTEAFF. CDR3 nucleotide sequence: TGTGCCAGCAGCTTGGAGGGGGGGAGGGGCACTGAAGCTTTCTTT. The whole variable domain, filled in from reference TRBV7-9 and TRBJ1-1, reads DTGVSQNPRHKITKRGQNVTFRCDPISEHNRLYWYRQTLGQGPEFLTYFQNEAQLEKSRLLSDRFSAERPKGSFSTLEIQRTEQGDSAMYLCASSLEGGRGTEAFFGQGTRLTVV.

Many counts were recorded for this clonotype. The rearrangement links TRBV10-1 to TRBJ2-3; 11 bases match TRBD2. V lost 0 bases, J lost 5 bases, and 1 base stayed unmatched. Looked up from germline, CDR1 is WNHNN and CDR2 is SYGVQD (reference sequence). The CDR3 extends over 15 amino acids. The CDR3 coding sequence is TGCGCCAGCAGTGAGTCCCTAGCGGGAGGAGATACGCAGTATTTT. This translates into CASSESLAGGDTQYF.

In this sample, this clonotype turned up many times. This chain joins TRBV6-2 or TRBV6-3 and TRBJ1-2, with D unresolved. From germline, CDR1 is MNHEY and CDR2 SVGEGT. Between the trimmed V and J ends, which lost 6 bases and 8 bases, there was a span of 16 bases. There are 13 residues in the CDR3. CDR3 DNA sequence: TGTGCCAGCAGCCCACAATTATCGTTCGGCTACACCTTC. As protein: CASSPQLSFGYTF.

This clonotype has a count of ten or more. The CDR3 coding sequence is TGTGCCAGCAGTTTTGGCAGAAATCAGCCCCAGCATTTT. The encoded protein is CASSFGRNQPQHF. The chain combines TRBV28 with TRBJ1-5, with D unclear. The CDR3 sequence is 13 residues long. Per the germline V gene, CDR1 is MDHEN and CDR2 is SYDVKM. Between the trimmed V and J ends, which lost 3 bases and 4 bases, there was a span of 7 bases.

Many counts were recorded for this clonotype. The chain recombines TRBV6-2 or TRBV6-3 with TRBJ1-2; 7 bases align to TRBD1. Per the germline V gene, CDR1 is MNHEY and CDR2 is SVGEGT. Trimming at V came to 2 bases and at J to 3 bases, leaving 0 bases not matched to a gene. This CDR3 is built from 13 residues. DNA for the CDR3: TGTGCCAGCAGTTACGACAGGGACTATGGCTACACCTTC. Translating it yields CASSYDRDYGYTF.

This chain uses TRBV4-2 with TRBJ2-3, with D hard to call. Trimming stripped 4 bases from V and 0 bases from J, with 26 bases between. Germline CDR1 and CDR2: LGHNA and YNFKEQ. The CDR3 is made up of 20 amino acids. Written as DNA, the CDR3 is TGTGCCAGCAGCCGCAGGCTCCTCTCCTGGTCTAAACCTAGCACAGATACGCAGTATTTT. Amino acids: CASSRRLLSWSKPSTDTQYF.

This clonotype was observed many times. The V call is TRBV6-1, the J call TRBJ2-5; 12 bases align to TRBD2. The CDR3 extends over 15 amino acids. Trimming took 2 bases from V and 2 from J; bases not matched to a gene: 0. Germline-derived CDR1 and CDR2 are MNHNS and SASEGT. The CDR3 spells CASSELAGGQETQYF. In DNA, the CDR3 is TGTGCCAGCAGTGAACTAGCGGGAGGGCAAGAGACCCAGTACTTC.

A word on this clonotype: This may be a read error, as it is one base from a much larger clone. The chain recombines TRBV6-5 with TRBJ1-3; D gene unclear. V lost 7 bases, J lost 9 bases, and 4 bases lay in between. The germline gives CDR1 MNHEY, CDR2 SVGAGI. The CDR3 totals 9 residues. The CDR3 loop reads CASTGTIYF. CDR3 nucleotides: TGTGCCAGCACGGGCACCATATATTTT.

This clonotype was seen ten or more times. The chain carries TRBV5-1 and TRBJ1-1; no firm D call. Trimming removed 7 bases from V and 4 bases from J, with 14 bases in between. The CDR3 extends over 13 amino acids. Germline CDR1 reads SGHRS; CDR2 reads YFSETQ. CDR3 sequence reads: CASHKSPGTEAFF. The CDR3 nucleotides read TGCGCCAGCCACAAAAGCCCGGGCACTGAAGCTTTCTTT.

This clonotype was picked up many times. This rearrangement joins TRBV20-1 to TRBJ2-1; D gene uncertain. The CDR3 contains 15 residues. The V gene lost 0 bases and the J gene lost 0 bases, with 9 bases spanning the gap. CDR1 and CDR2 from the germline V gene are DFQATT and SNEGSKA (reference sequence). This chain's CDR3 is CSARDVESSYNEQFF. The CDR3 DNA sequence: TGCAGTGCTAGAGATGTGGAGAGCTCCTACAATGAGCAGTTCTTC.

This clonotype has at least ten counts. The genes are TRBV28 and TRBJ1-1, with D maybe TRBD1 (5 bases). The germline CDR1 and CDR2 sequences are MDHEN and SYDVKM. The V gene lost 1 base and the J gene lost 1 base, with 7 bases spanning the gap. This CDR3 is 14 amino acids long. The chain's CDR3 is CASSLLGANTEAFF. The CDR3 bases are TGTGCCAGCAGTTTATTAGGGGCGAACACTGAAGCTTTCTTT.

This clonotype was seen ten or more times. V gene TRBV12-3 or TRBV12-4 combines with J gene TRBJ2-2; no clear D gene. Deletions cut 2 bases from V and 5 bases from J, with 6 bases between. The CDR3 spans 13 residues. The CDR3, as DNA: TGTGCCAGCAGTTTAAGTCTAACCGGGGAGCTGTTTTTT. It is translated as CASSLSLTGELFF.

In this sample, this clonotype turned up a few times. The gene calls are TRBV20-1 and TRBJ2-7, with 7 bases identical to TRBD2. After removal of 5 bases from V and 2 bases from J, the junction contained 15 bases not matched to a gene. The CDR3 length is 16 residues. The germline CDR1 and CDR2 sequences are DFQATT and SNEGSKA (reference sequence). In DNA, the CDR3 is TGCAGTGCTGAGGGGTCGGTACTAGCGACCCCCTACGAGCAGTACTTC. Amino acids: CSAEGSVLATPYEQYF.

This clonotype was seen repeatedly, ten times or more. This chain links TRBV20-1 with TRBJ1-2; 8 bases agree with TRBD1. Germline CDR1 DFQATT, CDR2 SNEGSKA (reference sequence). With V trimmed by 5 bases and J by 8 bases, 19 bases remained unmatched. The CDR3 is 16 residues long. The DNA of the CDR3 is TGCAGTGCTCACGGCACGATGGGACAGGCGAGAAGAGGCTACACCTTC. It yields the protein CSAHGTMGQARRGYTF.

This clonotype was observed many times. The V call is TRBV20-1, the J call TRBJ2-5; no firm D call. CDR1 and CDR2 (germline): DFQATT, SNEGSKA (reference sequence). The CDR3 runs 14 residues. Trimming took 4 bases from V and 3 from J, leaving 15 bases between them. The CDR3 nucleotides are TGCAGTGCTATTCGTCGGGTCGAGGAAGAGACCCAGTACTTC. This translates into CSAIRRVEEETQYF.

This clonotype was seen more than once but under ten times. This chain uses TRBV20-1 with TRBJ2-7; 9 bases align to TRBD2. The length of the CDR3 is 15 residues. V trimming: 0 bases; J trimming: 5 bases; junction bases outside the gene matches: 8. Germline V gene data show CDR1 as DFQATT and CDR2 as SNEGSKA (reference sequence). The CDR3 loop reads CSARDGPSGKHEQYF. The DNA of the CDR3 is TGCAGTGCTAGAGATGGGCCTAGCGGGAAACACGAGCAGTACTTC.